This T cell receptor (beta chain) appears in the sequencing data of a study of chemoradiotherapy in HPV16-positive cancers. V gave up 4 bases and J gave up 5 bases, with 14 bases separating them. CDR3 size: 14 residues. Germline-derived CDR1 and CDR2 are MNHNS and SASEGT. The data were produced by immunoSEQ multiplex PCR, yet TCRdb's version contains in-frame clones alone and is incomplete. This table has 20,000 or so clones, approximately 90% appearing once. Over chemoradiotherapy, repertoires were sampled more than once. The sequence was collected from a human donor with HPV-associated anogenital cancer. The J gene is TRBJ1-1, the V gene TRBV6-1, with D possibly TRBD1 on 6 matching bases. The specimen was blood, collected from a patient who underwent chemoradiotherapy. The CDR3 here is CASSAAGGGTEAFF. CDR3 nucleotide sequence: TGTGCCAGCAGTGCCGCGGGGGGCGGGACTGAAGCTTTCTTT.